The sequence of this T cell receptor beta chain was determined in a study of T cell responses to AZD1222 COVID-19 vaccine listed by TCRdb under 2021. At the level of the whole study: TCR sequencing was performed for about 250 trial participants, of whom about 200 were given two doses of AZD1222 and around 26 were given two doses of MenACWY control vaccine. Trial participants were enrolled by age into subgroups of 18-55, 56-69 and 70-plus years, and around 150, 28 and 57 TCR-sequenced participants, respectively, were included in these subgroups. General findings and caveats noted by the study authors: Participants were mostly white British, with more females than males. The authors suggested clonal diversity may have been underestimated. Spike-specific TCR breadth and depth rose significantly after two AZD1222 doses compared with day 0 and with MenACWY recipients. Nearly half of unique spike-specific TCRs reportedly recognized epitopes outside regions mutated in the B.1.351 and B.1.1.7 variants. Vaccine-associated CD4 TCRs spanned the whole spike protein, with dominant responses in regions 160-218 and 743-854. Conclusions about previously exposed vaccinees are limited, since just five to seven AZD1222 recipients were seropositive for SARS-CoV-2 at baseline. The 56-69-year group was small, and its depth increase did not reach significance, likely because of low power. Because no day 14 peak-response samples were available, the repertoires could be characterized only after the peak T cell response.

The intended sense of this specimen's time point label: about 28 days (+/-7) after the second vaccine dose. AZD1222 recipients whose second dose came at about 4 weeks and those whose second dose came at about 12 weeks were combined into one group, since spike-specific TCR depth and breadth did not differ between the two schedules. Vaccinee samples came from UK trials COV001 and COV002, including a single-blind randomized controlled phase 2/3 trial of AZD1222 (ChAdOx1 nCoV-19) in healthy adults. Trial participant PBMC samples were collected at day 0 and day 28 after the second dose for TCRbeta chain sequencing. The CDR3 regions of human TCRbeta chains were analyzed by immunosequencing. In the original analysis: TCRs in the repertoires were compared against a reference library of SARS-CoV-2-specific TCRs that had been generated with the MIRA antigen-specificity platform. Breadth was defined as the fraction of unique TCRs that were SARS-CoV-2-associated. Depth was defined as the fraction of total T cells that were SARS-CoV-2-associated. Using the MIRA data, each spike-specific TCR was mapped to the spike region that the TCR reacts to and placed in a CD4 or CD8 class. Log10-transformed breadth and depth values were compared by one-way ANOVA with Sidak's multiple comparisons tests. The table was pulled from immuneACCESS by TCRdb, which kept in-frame rearrangements only. Such tables lose some clones; where checked, under half of the loss comes from unresolved V genes, and the rest has no known cause. That table furnishes V, J and clone size, whereas the DNA furnished D and trimming. A total of fewer than 130,000 clones appear in this sample, roughly 92% of them only once. The ten top clones hold about 2.6% of the sample.

V lost 0 bases and J lost 4 bases; the stretch between them is 10 bases long. CDR1 and CDR2 (SGHDT, YYEEEE) derive from the germline V gene. The CDR3 holds 14 amino acids from the cysteine to the phenylalanine. CDR3 DNA is the only sequence kept; it has 42 bases, read in frame from the first base. This clone was seen just once. Its antigen specificity is not known. No per-base quality is available; no much larger clone lies one base away. Sequenced here: peripheral blood, sampled 28 days after the second AZD1222 dose. The chain is made from TRBV5-6 and TRBJ1-1, with no confidently assigned D gene. This sequence was found in an adult who received the AZD1222 COVID-19 vaccine. The nucleotide sequence is TGTGCCAGCAGCTTGGCCGGAGGGCTCACTGAAGCTTTCTTT. It is translated as CASSLAGGLTEAFF.